Shown below are 5 T cell receptor beta chains from a single sample sequenced in a study of blood T cell repertoires in COVID-19. Here immunoSEQ multiplex PCR was the method, and the copy in TCRdb shows in-frame clones only, minus some. The data contain some 130,000 clones, approximately 83% of them singletons. Sequencing was done on a sample of peripheral blood. The receptor source for this set is a woman aged 50 to 60 with acute or convalescent COVID-19.

The rearrangement uses TRBV19 and TRBJ1-3; a possible D gene is TRBD1 (5 bases). The CDR3 has 15 amino acids. Looked up from germline, CDR1 is LNHDA and CDR2 is SQIVND (reference sequence). Trimming stripped 1 base from V and 0 bases from J, with 7 bases between. The CDR3, as DNA: TGTGCCAGTAGTATAGCGACAGCCTCTGGAAACACCATATATTTT. Its protein is CASSIATASGNTIYF.

This rearrangement joins TRBV30 to TRBJ2-7; 15 nucleotides align to TRBD2. This CDR3 is 16 amino acids long. The V segment lost 3 bases and the J segment 3 bases; nucleotides outside the gene matches: 6. CDR1 is GTSNPN and CDR2 is SVGIG in the germline V gene (reference sequence). The CDR3 sequence is CAWREKGLAGGYEQYF. CDR3 bases: TGTGCCTGGAGGGAAAAGGGACTAGCGGGGGGCTACGAGCAGTACTTC.

The V and J genes are TRBV18 and TRBJ1-3; 10 bases agree with TRBD1. Losses at the gene ends were 3 bases for V and 4 bases for J; bases not matched to a gene: 3. Germline CDR1 and CDR2: KGHSH and LQKENI. The CDR3 totals 15 residues. The CDR3 here is CASSPGQGYGNTIYF. In nucleotides, the CDR3 is TGTGCCAGCTCACCGGGACAGGGGTACGGAAACACCATATATTTT. Using reference TRBV18 and TRBJ1-3 for the parts outside the CDR3, the full variable domain is NAGVMQNPRHLVRRRGQEARLRCSPMKGHSHVYWYRQLPEEGLKFMVYLQKENIIDESGMPKERFSAEFPKEGPSILRIQQVVRGDSAAYFCASSPGQGYGNTIYFGEGSWLTVV.

The V and J genes are TRBV4-2 and TRBJ1-1, with a tentative D call TRBD1 (6 bases). The V gene lost 2 bases and the J gene lost 1 base, with 17 bases spanning the gap. The germline V gene encodes CDR1 LGHNA and CDR2 YNFKEQ. The CDR3 runs 17 residues. CDR3 sequence: CASSQITGSGANTEAFF. The DNA for the CDR3 is TGTGCCAGCAGCCAAATAACAGGGTCAGGGGCGAACACTGAAGCTTTCTTT.

This clone was seen just once. V is TRBV5-1 and J is TRBJ2-1, with TRBD1 identical over 9 bases. This CDR3 has 16 amino acids. Germline loops: CDR1 SGHRS, CDR2 YFSETQ. The ends lost 2 bases at V and 6 bases at J; junction bases unmatched: 9. The CDR3 DNA reads TGCGCCAGCAGCTTCCAGGGGGTGGACAGGGGCAATGAGCAGTTCTTC. Protein: CASSFQGVDRGNEQFF.